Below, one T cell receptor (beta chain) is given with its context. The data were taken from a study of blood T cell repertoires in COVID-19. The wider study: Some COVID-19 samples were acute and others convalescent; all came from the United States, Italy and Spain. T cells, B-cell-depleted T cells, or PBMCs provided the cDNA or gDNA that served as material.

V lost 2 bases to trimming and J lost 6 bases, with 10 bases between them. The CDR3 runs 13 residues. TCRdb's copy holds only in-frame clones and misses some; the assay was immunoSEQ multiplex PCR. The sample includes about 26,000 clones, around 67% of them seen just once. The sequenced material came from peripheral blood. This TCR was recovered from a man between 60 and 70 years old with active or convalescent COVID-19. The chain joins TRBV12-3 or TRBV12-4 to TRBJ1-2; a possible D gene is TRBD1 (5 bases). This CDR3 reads CASSLPGQNGYTF. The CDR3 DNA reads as TGTGCCAGCAGTTTACCCGGACAAAATGGCTACACCTTC.